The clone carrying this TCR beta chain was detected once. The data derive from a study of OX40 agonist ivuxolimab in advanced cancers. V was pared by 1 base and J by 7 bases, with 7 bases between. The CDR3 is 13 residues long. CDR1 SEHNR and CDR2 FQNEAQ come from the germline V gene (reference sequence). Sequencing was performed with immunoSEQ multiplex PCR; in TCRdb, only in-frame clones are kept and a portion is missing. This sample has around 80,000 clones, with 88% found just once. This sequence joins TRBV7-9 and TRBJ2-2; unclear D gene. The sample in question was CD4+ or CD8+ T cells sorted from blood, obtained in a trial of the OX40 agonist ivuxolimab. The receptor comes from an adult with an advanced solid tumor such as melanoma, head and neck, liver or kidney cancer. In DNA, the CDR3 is TGTGCCAGCAGCTTAGAAGGGATCGGGGAGCTGTTTTTT. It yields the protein CASSLEGIGELFF.